These 6 T cell receptor beta chains came from one sample sequenced in a study of beta chain features in type 1 diabetes. Study observations and caveats: Significant though moderate, a shortening of TCRB CDR3s appeared in all four CD4+ subsets of Type 1 diabetes patients.

Since all of the isolated RNA was reverse transcribed, expressed TCRB transcripts were what got sequenced. Assay used: immunoSEQ multiplex PCR; TCRdb lists only in-frame clones, some missing. The data contain some 27,000 clones, roughly 61% of them singletons. No antigen has been assigned to these receptors. Input material: Tregs from blood. These receptors all come from a woman in her 30s with type 1 diabetes.

The V gene is TRBV7-2, the J gene TRBJ2-3, with D unclear. CDR3 length: 14 amino acids. V shed 3 bases and J shed 1 base, with 8 bases lying between them. Germline values: CDR1 SGHTA, CDR2 FQGNSA. The CDR3 sequence is CASSLALGTDTQYF. The CDR3 bases are TGTGCCAGCAGCTTGGCCCTAGGCACAGATACGCAGTATTTT.

In this sample, this clone turned up a few times. The rearrangement joins TRBV30 to TRBJ2-2; D remains unclear. CDR1 GTSNPN and CDR2 SVGIG come from the germline V gene (reference sequence). V lost 0 bases to trimming and J lost 9 bases, with 8 bases between them. The CDR3 runs to 12 residues. The CDR3 loop reads CAWSVNSRELFF. CDR3 nucleotides: TGTGCCTGGAGTGTAAACAGTAGGGAGCTGTTTTTT. The complete variable domain, with remaining parts taken from reference TRBV30 and TRBJ2-2, reads SQTIHQWPATLVQPVGSPLSLECTVEGTSNPNLYWYRQAAGRGLQLLFYSVGIGQISSEVPQNLSASRPQDRQFILSSKKLLLSDSGFYLCAWSVNSRELFFGEGSRLTVL.

The CDR3 protein is CASSPLAGGSADTQYF. The CDR3 DNA is TGCGCCAGCAGCCCTCTAGCGGGAGGCTCCGCAGATACGCAGTATTTT. This chain connects TRBV5-1 to TRBJ2-3; 11 nucleotides line up with TRBD2. This CDR3 contains 16 residues. Germline assignment: CDR1 SGHRS and CDR2 YFSETQ. V trimming: 4 bases; J trimming: 4 bases; junction bases outside the gene matches: 8.

The gene calls are TRBV5-1 and TRBJ1-5, with TRBD1 matching 7 bases. Germline CDR1 is SGHRS and CDR2 is YFSETQ. V shed 4 bases, J shed 6 bases, and the junction held 7 bases outside the gene matches. The CDR3 has 14 amino acids. The CDR3, as DNA: TGCGCCAGCAGCCCGGACAGGAGAAGTCAGCCCCAGCATTTT. Its protein is CASSPDRRSQPQHF.

Note on this clone: One junction end does not reproduce the germline sequence, and a read error may be involved. This chain connects TRBV7-7 to TRBJ2-2, with 13 bases identical to TRBD2. The V gene's germline CDR1 is SSHAT and CDR2 FNYEAQ (reference sequence). The CDR3 covers 16 residues. The CDR3: CASSRTSGSETGELFF. DNA for the CDR3: TGTGCTAGCAGCCGGACTAGCGGGAGTGAAACCGGGGAGCTGTTTTTT.

CDR3 in DNA: TGCGCCAGCAGCCAAGGAGCGGGAGTTGGTGCAGATACGCAGTATTTT. Encoded protein: CASSQGAGVGADTQYF. This chain links TRBV4-1 with TRBJ2-3; 8 bases are shared with TRBD2. CDR3 length: 16 amino acids. The germline gives CDR1 MGHRA, CDR2 YSYEKL. J gave up 4 bases and V 1 base, and 7 bases lay outside the gene matches.